This T cell receptor beta chain was found in a study of blood T cell repertoires in COVID-19. This clone was seen a single time. CDR1 is PRHDT, CDR2 FYEKMQ, per germline (reference sequence). The CDR3 has 14 residues. V lost 5 bases, J lost 4 bases, and 5 bases stayed unmatched. The protocol was immunoSEQ multiplex PCR, while the TCRdb copy is restricted to in-frame clones and leaves out a portion. Found here are under 300,000 clones, roughly 84% of them singletons; the top ten hold 1.5%. This clonotype was sampled from a woman between 40 and 55 years old who had recovered from COVID-19. V and J are TRBV13 and TRBJ1-1, with TRBD1 identical over 9 bases. Specimen: peripheral blood. The CDR3 loop reads CASSTGGGVTEAFF. In nucleotides, the CDR3 is TGTGCCAGCAGCACAGGGGGCGGAGTCACTGAAGCTTTCTTT. The complete variable domain, with remaining parts taken from reference TRBV13 and TRBJ1-1, reads AAGVIQSPRHLIKEKRETATLKCYPIPRHDTVYWYQQGPGQDPQFLISFYEKMQSDKGSIPDRFSAQQFSDYHSELNMSSLELGDSALYFCASSTGGGVTEAFFGQGTRLTVV.